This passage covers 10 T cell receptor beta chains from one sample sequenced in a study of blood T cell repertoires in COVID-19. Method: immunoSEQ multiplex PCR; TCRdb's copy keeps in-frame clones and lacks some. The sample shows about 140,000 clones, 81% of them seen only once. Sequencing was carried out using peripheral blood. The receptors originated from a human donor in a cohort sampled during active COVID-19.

DNA for the CDR3: TGTGCCAGTTCTAACAGGGGGCCGGACACTGAAGCTTTCTTT. Translation gives CASSNRGPDTEAFF. V and J are TRBV3-1 (or the pseudogene TRBV3-2) and TRBJ1-1; 9 bases fit TRBD1. From germline, CDR1 is LGHDT and CDR2 YNNKEL (reference sequence). This CDR3 contains 14 residues. The trim removed 9 bases at V and 3 bases at J, leaving 8 bases unmatched.

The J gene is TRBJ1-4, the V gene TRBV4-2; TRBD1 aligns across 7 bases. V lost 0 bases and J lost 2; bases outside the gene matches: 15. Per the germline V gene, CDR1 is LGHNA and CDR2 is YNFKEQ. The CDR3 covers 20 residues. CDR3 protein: CASSQDRSATTGVTNEKLFF. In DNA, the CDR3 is TGTGCCAGCAGCCAAGATCGGTCGGCCACAACAGGGGTGACTAATGAAAAACTGTTTTTT.

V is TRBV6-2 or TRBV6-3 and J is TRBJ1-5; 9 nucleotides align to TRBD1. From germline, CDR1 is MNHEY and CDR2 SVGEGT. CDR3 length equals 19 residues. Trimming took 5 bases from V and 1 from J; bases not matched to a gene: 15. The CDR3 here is CASSTQDRGGFHSNQPQHF. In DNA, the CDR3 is TGTGCCAGCAGTACCCAAGACAGGGGGGGGTTCCACAGCAATCAGCCCCAGCATTTT.

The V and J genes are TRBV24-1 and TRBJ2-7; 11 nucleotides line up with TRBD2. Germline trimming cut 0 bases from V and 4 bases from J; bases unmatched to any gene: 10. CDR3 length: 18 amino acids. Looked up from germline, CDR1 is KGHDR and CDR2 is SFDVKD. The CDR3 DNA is TGTGCCACCAGTGATTTGCCCTCCCGACTAGCGGGATCTTACGAGCAGTACTTC. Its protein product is CATSDLPSRLAGSYEQYF.

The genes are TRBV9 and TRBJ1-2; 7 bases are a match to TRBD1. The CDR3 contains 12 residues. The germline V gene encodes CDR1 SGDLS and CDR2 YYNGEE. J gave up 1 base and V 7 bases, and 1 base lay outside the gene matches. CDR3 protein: CASRDSNYGYTF. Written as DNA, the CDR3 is TGTGCCAGCCGGGACAGTAACTATGGCTACACCTTC. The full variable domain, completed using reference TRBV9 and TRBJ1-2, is DSGVTQTPKHLITATGQRVTLRCSPRSGDLSVYWYQQSLDQGLQFLIQYYNGEERAKGNILERFSAQQFPDLHSELNLSSLELGDSALYFCASRDSNYGYTFGSGTRLTVV.

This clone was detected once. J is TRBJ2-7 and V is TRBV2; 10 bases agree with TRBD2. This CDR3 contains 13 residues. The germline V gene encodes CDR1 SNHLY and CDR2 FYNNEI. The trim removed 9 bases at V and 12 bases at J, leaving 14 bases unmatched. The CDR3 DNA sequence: TGTGCCAGTAGAACTAGCGGGATGACTGGGGCGTACTTC. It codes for CASRTSGMTGAYF.

As DNA, the CDR3 is TGTGCCAGCAGCTTAATGGCCAGCGGGAGGGCCTCCTACAATGAGCAGTTCTTC. Its translation: CASSLMASGRASYNEQFF. This chain uses TRBV7-2 with TRBJ2-1; 10 nucleotides agree with TRBD2. This CDR3 spans 18 amino acids. Germline CDR1 and CDR2: SGHTA and FQGNSA. The ends lost 2 bases at V and 0 bases at J; junction bases unmatched: 7.

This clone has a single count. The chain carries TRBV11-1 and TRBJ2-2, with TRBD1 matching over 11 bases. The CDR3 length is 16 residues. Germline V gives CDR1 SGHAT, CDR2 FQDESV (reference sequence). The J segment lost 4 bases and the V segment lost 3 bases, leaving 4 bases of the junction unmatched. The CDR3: CASSFGQGATTGELFF. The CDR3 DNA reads TGTGCCAGCAGCTTCGGACAGGGGGCGACCACCGGGGAGCTGTTTTTT.

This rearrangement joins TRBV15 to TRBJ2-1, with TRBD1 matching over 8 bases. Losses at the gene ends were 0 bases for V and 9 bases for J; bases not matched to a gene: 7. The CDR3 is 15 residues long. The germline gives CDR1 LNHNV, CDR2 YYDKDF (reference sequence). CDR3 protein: CATSRDRGLVAEQFF. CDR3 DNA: TGTGCCACCAGCAGAGACAGGGGGCTGGTTGCTGAGCAGTTCTTC.

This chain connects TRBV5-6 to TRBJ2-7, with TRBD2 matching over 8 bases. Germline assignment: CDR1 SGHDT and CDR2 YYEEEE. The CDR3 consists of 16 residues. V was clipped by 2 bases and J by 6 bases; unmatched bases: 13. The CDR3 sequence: CASSFGLTAGVAEQYF. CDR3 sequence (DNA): TGTGCCAGCAGCTTTGGCCTGACAGCGGGAGTAGCCGAGCAGTACTTC.